These T cell receptor beta chains were read from a single sample in a study of cytomegalovirus exposure and HLA in healthy donors. The assay was immunoSEQ multiplex PCR, and TCRdb's table has in-frame clones only and misses some. This repertoire shows some 160,000 clones, approximately 80% found once; its top ten account for around 8%. Sequencing used PBMCs. The receptors were gathered from a male donor in good health and CMV-seropositive. Each CDR3 is given with its conserved first and last residue. A D gene is named only where the DNA matches it firmly. Clone sizes are given selectively: once, few, many, or a class where the clone is expanded.

abundance: NA; d_gene: TRBD1; j_gene: TRBJ1-4; v_gene: TRBV7-2; CDR3aa: CASSSHRGMGEKLFF; CDR3nt: TGTGCCAGCAGCTCCCACAGGGGCATGGGGGAAAAACTGTTTTTT
abundance: NA; d_gene: NA; j_gene: TRBJ1-4; v_gene: TRBV5-1; CDR3aa: CASSFGRGVDEKLFF; CDR3nt: TGCGCCAGCAGCTTTGGACGGGGAGTAGATGAAAAACTGTTTTTT
abundance: NA; d_gene: NA; j_gene: TRBJ1-4; v_gene: TRBV5-1; CDR3aa: CASSTGHDATNEKLFF; CDR3nt: TGCGCCAGCAGCACAGGACATGATGCAACTAATGAAAAACTGTTTTTT
abundance: NA; d_gene: TRBD2; j_gene: TRBJ2-7; v_gene: TRBV9; CDR3aa: CASSVGGGVQQYF; CDR3nt: TGTGCCAGCAGCGTGGGCGGGGGGGTTCAGCAGTACTTC
abundance: NA; d_gene: TRBD2; j_gene: TRBJ2-2; v_gene: TRBV30; CDR3aa: CAWSVSLAGAGELFF; CDR3nt: TGTGCCTGGAGTGTATCGCTAGCGGGAGCCGGGGAGCTGTTTTTT
abundance: NA; d_gene: NA; j_gene: TRBJ1-2; v_gene: TRBV15; CDR3aa: CATRRDGTGGSVGGYTF; CDR3nt: TGTGCCACCAGGCGGGACGGGACGGGGGGGTCCGTCGGTGGCTACACCTTC
abundance: NA; d_gene: NA; j_gene: TRBJ2-3; v_gene: TRBV18; CDR3aa: CASSPSADTQYF; CDR3nt: TGTGCCAGCTCACCATCGGCAGATACGCAGTATTTT
abundance: NA; d_gene: NA; j_gene: TRBJ1-5; v_gene: TRBV19; CDR3aa: CASSIDVGGSQPQHF; CDR3nt: TGTGCCAGTAGTATAGATGTGGGGGGAAGTCAGCCCCAGCATTTT
abundance: NA; d_gene: NA; j_gene: TRBJ2-1; v_gene: TRBV11-2; CDR3aa: CASSSTGMSYNEQFF; CDR3nt: TGTGCCAGCAGCTCAACAGGGATGTCCTACAATGAGCAGTTCTTC
abundance: NA; d_gene: TRBD1; j_gene: TRBJ2-1; v_gene: TRBV6-6; CDR3aa: CASRPGQVIQIEQFF; CDR3nt: TGTGCCAGCAGACCCGGACAGGTTATACAAATTGAGCAGTTCTTC
abundance: NA; d_gene: TRBD2; j_gene: TRBJ2-1; v_gene: TRBV4-1; CDR3aa: CASSQVLTSGREYNEQFF; CDR3nt: TGCGCCAGCAGCCAAGTCTTGACTAGCGGGAGGGAATACAATGAGCAGTTCTTC
abundance: NA; d_gene: NA; j_gene: TRBJ1-1; v_gene: TRBV5-4; CDR3aa: CASSLVGGIDTEAFF; CDR3nt: TGTGCCAGCAGCTTGGTTGGGGGGATCGACACTGAAGCTTTCTTT
abundance: NA; d_gene: TRBD2; j_gene: TRBJ2-7; v_gene: TRBV7-2; CDR3aa: CASSREATSGSFSYEQYF; CDR3nt: TGTGCCAGCAGCCGGGAGGCGACTAGCGGGAGCTTCTCCTACGAGCAGTACTTC
abundance: NA; d_gene: NA; j_gene: TRBJ2-3; v_gene: TRBV5-1; CDR3aa: CASSRSPGATTDTQYF; CDR3nt: TGCGCCAGCAGCCGCTCCCCAGGGGCCACCACAGATACGCAGTATTTT
abundance: NA; d_gene: NA; j_gene: TRBJ1-5; v_gene: TRBV5-8; CDR3aa: CASSLEWGGFGQPQHF; CDR3nt: TGTGCCAGCAGCTTGGAGTGGGGAGGGTTCGGTCAGCCCCAGCATTTT
abundance: once; d_gene: NA; j_gene: TRBJ1-2; v_gene: TRBV2; CDR3aa: CASRGAQNYGYTF; CDR3nt: TGTGCCAGCAGGGGGGCACAAAACTATGGCTACACCTTC
abundance: few; d_gene: TRBD1; j_gene: TRBJ1-2; v_gene: TRBV18; CDR3aa: CASSPPTGQSPNYGYTF; CDR3nt: TGTGCCAGCTCACCACCGACGGGACAGTCCCCTAACTATGGCTACACCTTC
abundance: NA; d_gene: TRBD1; j_gene: TRBJ1-5; v_gene: TRBV11-2; CDR3aa: CASSLGAGQGEGPQHF; CDR3nt: TGTGCCAGCAGCTTAGGGGCCGGACAGGGGGAAGGGCCCCAGCATTTT
abundance: NA; d_gene: TRBD1; j_gene: TRBJ2-5; v_gene: TRBV2; CDR3aa: CASGAGTGKETQYF; CDR3nt: TGTGCCAGCGGAGCCGGGACAGGGAAAGAGACCCAGTACTTC
abundance: few; d_gene: TRBD1; j_gene: TRBJ2-6; v_gene: TRBV25-1; CDR3aa: CASSEADRVRANVLTF; CDR3nt: TGTGCCAGCAGTGAGGCAGACAGGGTGAGGGCCAACGTCCTGACTTTC
abundance: NA; d_gene: TRBD1; j_gene: TRBJ2-6; v_gene: TRBV10-1; CDR3aa: CASSESVAGGTGANVLTF; CDR3nt: TGCGCCAGCAGTGAGTCGGTGGCAGGGGGCACTGGGGCCAACGTCCTGACTTTC
abundance: once; d_gene: NA; j_gene: TRBJ1-1; v_gene: TRBV4-3; CDR3aa: CASSQARGSTEAFF; CDR3nt: TGCGCCAGCAGCCAAGCCCGGGGGAGCACTGAAGCTTTCTTT
abundance: NA; d_gene: TRBD1; j_gene: TRBJ2-7; v_gene: TRBV11-3; CDR3aa: CASSPGTGSSYEQYF; CDR3nt: TGTGCCAGCAGCCCCGGGACAGGGAGCTCCTACGAGCAGTACTTC
abundance: NA; d_gene: TRBD1; j_gene: TRBJ1-5; v_gene: TRBV7-9; CDR3aa: CASSPGGAGGLGQPQHF; CDR3nt: TGTGCCAGCAGCCCGGGGGGAGCAGGGGGCTTAGGTCAGCCCCAGCATTTT
abundance: NA; d_gene: TRBD2; j_gene: TRBJ2-7; v_gene: TRBV10-2; CDR3aa: CASSVGLAGGTEQYF; CDR3nt: TGCGCCAGCAGTGTAGGACTAGCGGGAGGGACGGAGCAGTACTTC
abundance: once; d_gene: TRBD2; j_gene: TRBJ2-7; v_gene: TRBV6-4; CDR3aa: CASSEGASGSVYEQYF; CDR3nt: TGTGCCAGCAGTGAAGGGGCTAGCGGGAGTGTCTACGAGCAGTACTTC
abundance: NA; d_gene: NA; j_gene: TRBJ1-4; v_gene: TRBV15; CDR3aa: CATSRDLNEKLFF; CDR3nt: TGTGCCACCAGCAGAGATCTTAATGAAAAACTGTTTTTT
abundance: NA; d_gene: NA; j_gene: TRBJ1-1; v_gene: TRBV7-9; CDR3aa: CSSSLSVGGGTEAFF; CDR3nt: TGTTCCAGCAGCCTGTCTGTTGGGGGCGGGACTGAAGCTTTCTTT
abundance: few; d_gene: NA; j_gene: TRBJ2-1; v_gene: TRBV19; CDR3aa: CASSFRTANNEQFF; CDR3nt: TGTGCCAGTAGTTTCCGGACAGCCAACAATGAGCAGTTCTTC
abundance: NA; d_gene: TRBD2; j_gene: TRBJ2-2; v_gene: TRBV4-3; CDR3aa: CASSQGLAGGNTGELFF; CDR3nt: TGCGCCAGCAGCCAAGGACTAGCGGGGGGGAACACCGGGGAGCTGTTTTTT
abundance: NA; d_gene: NA; j_gene: TRBJ2-3; v_gene: TRBV4-3; CDR3aa: CASSPGGPSTDTQYF; CDR3nt: TGCGCCAGCAGCCCCGGGGGTCCTAGCACAGATACGCAGTATTTT
abundance: few; d_gene: NA; j_gene: TRBJ1-6; v_gene: TRBV6-1; CDR3aa: CASSPWDIYNSPLHF; CDR3nt: TGTGCCAGCAGTCCGTGGGACATCTATAATTCACCCCTCCACTTT
abundance: NA; d_gene: NA; j_gene: TRBJ1-5; v_gene: TRBV28; CDR3aa: CASRARGSNQPQHF; CDR3nt: TGTGCCAGCCGTGCACGGGGTAGCAATCAGCCCCAGCATTTT